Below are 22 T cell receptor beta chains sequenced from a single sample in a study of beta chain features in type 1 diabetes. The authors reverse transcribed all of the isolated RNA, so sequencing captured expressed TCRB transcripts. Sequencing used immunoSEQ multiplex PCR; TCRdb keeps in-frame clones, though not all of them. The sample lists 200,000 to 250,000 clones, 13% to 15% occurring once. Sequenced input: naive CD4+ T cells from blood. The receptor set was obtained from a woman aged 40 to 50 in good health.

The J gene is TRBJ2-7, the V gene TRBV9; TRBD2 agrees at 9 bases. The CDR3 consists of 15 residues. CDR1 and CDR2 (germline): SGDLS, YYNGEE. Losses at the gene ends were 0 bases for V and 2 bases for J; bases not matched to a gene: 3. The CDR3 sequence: CASSVEASGAYEQYF. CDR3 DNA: TGTGCCAGCAGCGTAGAGGCTAGCGGGGCCTACGAGCAGTACTTC.

The CDR3 loop is CASSVVLGGAGYEQFF. For the CDR3, the DNA is TGTGCCAGCAGCGTAGTACTCGGGGGGGCCGGGTATGAGCAGTTCTTC. The rearrangement joins TRBV9 to TRBJ2-1, with 8 bases that match TRBD2. The CDR3 loop spans 16 amino acids. The ends lost 0 bases at V and 8 bases at J; junction bases unmatched: 10. The V gene's germline CDR1 is SGDLS and CDR2 YYNGEE.

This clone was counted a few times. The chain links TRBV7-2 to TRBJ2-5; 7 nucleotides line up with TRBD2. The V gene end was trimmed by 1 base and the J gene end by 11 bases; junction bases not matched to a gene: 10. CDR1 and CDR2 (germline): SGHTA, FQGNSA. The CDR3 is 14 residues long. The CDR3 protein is CASSLVAGDPEQYF. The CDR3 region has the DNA TGTGCCAGCAGCTTAGTCGCGGGGGACCCAGAGCAGTACTTC.

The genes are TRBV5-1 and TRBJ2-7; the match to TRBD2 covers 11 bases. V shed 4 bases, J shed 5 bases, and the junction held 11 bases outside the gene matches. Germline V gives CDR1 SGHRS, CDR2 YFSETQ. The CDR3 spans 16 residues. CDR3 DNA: TGCGCCAGCAGCATGGGAATCTTAGCGGGGGGGAACGAGCAGTACTTC. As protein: CASSMGILAGGNEQYF. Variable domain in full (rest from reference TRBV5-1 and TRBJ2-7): KAGVTQTPRYLIKTRGQQVTLSCSPISGHRSVSWYQQTPGQGLQFLFEYFSETQRNKGNFPGRFSGRQFSNSRSEMNVSTLELGDSALYLCASSMGILAGGNEQYFGPGTRLTVT.

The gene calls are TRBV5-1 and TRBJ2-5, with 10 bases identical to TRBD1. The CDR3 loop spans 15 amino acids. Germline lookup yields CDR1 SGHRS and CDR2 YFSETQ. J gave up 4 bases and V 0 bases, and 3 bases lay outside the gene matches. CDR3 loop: CASSLGQGAVETQYF. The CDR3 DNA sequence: TGCGCCAGCAGCTTGGGACAGGGGGCGGTAGAGACCCAGTACTTC.

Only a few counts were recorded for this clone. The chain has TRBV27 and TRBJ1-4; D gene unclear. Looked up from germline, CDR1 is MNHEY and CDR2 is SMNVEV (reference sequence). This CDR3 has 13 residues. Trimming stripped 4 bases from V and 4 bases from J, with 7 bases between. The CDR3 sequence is CASSSYSNEKLFF. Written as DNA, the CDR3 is TGTGCCAGCAGTTCGTACAGTAATGAAAAACTGTTTTTT.

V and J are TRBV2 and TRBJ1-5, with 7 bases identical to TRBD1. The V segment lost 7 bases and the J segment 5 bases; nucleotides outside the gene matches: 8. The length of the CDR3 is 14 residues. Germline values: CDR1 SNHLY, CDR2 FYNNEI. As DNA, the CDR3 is TGTGCCAGCACCGACACAGGGGAGGATCAGCCCCAGCATTTT. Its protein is CASTDTGEDQPQHF.

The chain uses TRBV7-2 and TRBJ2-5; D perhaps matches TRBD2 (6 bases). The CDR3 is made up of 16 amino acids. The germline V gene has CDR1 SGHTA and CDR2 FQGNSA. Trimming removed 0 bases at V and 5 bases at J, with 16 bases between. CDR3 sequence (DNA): TGTGCCAGCAGCTTAGCTCGGGGGACTGGGGGTGAGACCCAGTACTTC. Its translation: CASSLARGTGGETQYF.

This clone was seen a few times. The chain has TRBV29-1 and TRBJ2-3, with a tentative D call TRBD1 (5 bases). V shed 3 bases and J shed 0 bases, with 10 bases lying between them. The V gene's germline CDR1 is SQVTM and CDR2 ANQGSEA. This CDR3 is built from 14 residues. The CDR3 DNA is TGCAGCGTTGAGGGCAGGGTTAGCACAGATACGCAGTATTTT. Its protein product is CSVEGRVSTDTQYF.

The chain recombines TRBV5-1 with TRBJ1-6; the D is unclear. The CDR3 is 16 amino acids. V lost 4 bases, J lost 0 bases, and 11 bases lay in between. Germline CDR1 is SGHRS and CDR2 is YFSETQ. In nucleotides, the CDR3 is TGCGCCAGCAGCAAGCGGGAGCTCTCCTATAATTCACCCCTCCACTTT. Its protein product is CASSKRELSYNSPLHF.

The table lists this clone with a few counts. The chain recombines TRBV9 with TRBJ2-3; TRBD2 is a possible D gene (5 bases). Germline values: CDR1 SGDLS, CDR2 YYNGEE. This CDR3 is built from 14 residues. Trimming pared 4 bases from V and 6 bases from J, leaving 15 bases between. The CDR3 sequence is CASSLGLNPDTQYF. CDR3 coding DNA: TGTGCCAGCAGCCTTGGACTCAACCCGGATACGCAGTATTTT.

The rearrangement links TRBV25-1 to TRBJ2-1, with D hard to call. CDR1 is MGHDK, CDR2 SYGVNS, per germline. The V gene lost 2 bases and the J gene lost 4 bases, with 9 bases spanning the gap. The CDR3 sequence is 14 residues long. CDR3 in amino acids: CASSEGPTYNEQFF. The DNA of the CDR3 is TGTGCCAGCAGTGAAGGCCCCACGTACAATGAGCAGTTCTTC. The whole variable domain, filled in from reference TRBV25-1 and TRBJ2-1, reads EADIYQTPRYLVIGTGKKITLECSQTMGHDKMYWYQQDPGMELHLIHYSYGVNSTEKGDLSSESTVSRIRTEHFPLTLESARPSHTSQYLCASSEGPTYNEQFFGPGTRLTVL.

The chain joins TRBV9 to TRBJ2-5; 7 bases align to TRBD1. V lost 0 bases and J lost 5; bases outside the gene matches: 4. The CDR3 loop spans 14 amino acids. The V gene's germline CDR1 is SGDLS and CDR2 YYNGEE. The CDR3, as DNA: TGTGCCAGCAGCGTAGGCCAGGGGGACGAGACCCAGTACTTC. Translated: CASSVGQGDETQYF.

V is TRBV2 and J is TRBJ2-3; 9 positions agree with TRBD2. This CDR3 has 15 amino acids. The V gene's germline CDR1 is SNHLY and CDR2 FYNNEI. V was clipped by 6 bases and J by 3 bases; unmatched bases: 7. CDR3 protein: CASRTGLAITDTQYF. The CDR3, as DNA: TGTGCCAGCAGGACCGGACTAGCGATTACAGATACGCAGTATTTT.

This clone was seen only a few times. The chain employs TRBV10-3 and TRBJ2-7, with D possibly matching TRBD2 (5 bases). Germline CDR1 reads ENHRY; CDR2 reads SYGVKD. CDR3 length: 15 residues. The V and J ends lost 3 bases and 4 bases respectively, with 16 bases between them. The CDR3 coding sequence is TGTGCCATCAGTGATGTGGCTAGCTTTGAGTACGAGCAGTACTTC. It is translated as CAISDVASFEYEQYF.

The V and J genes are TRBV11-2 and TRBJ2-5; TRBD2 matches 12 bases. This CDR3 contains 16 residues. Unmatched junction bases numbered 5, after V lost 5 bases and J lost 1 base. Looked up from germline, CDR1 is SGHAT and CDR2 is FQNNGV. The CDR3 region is CASSAILAGGQETQYF. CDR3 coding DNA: TGTGCCAGCAGCGCTATACTAGCGGGGGGCCAAGAGACCCAGTACTTC. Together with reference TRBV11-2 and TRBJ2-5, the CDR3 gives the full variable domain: EAGVAQSPRYKIIEKRQSVAFWCNPISGHATLYWYQQILGQGPKLLIQFQNNGVVDDSQLPKDRFSAERLKGVDSTLKIQPAKLEDSAVYLCASSAILAGGQETQYFGPGTRLLVL.

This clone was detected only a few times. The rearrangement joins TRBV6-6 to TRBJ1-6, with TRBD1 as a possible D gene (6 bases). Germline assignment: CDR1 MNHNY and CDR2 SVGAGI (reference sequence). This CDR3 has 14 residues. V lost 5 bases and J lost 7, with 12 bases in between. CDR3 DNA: TGTGCCAGCAGTCTGGACAGCGCGAATTCACCCCTCCACTTT. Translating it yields CASSLDSANSPLHF.

CDR3 sequence: CASSLAGVLEGGYTF. In DNA, the CDR3 is TGTGCCAGCAGCTTGGCAGGGGTTCTGGAAGGTGGCTACACCTTC. This rearrangement joins TRBV5-4 to TRBJ1-2; maybe TRBD1 (6 bases). The V and J ends lost 0 bases and 7 bases respectively, with 16 bases between them. Looked up from germline, CDR1 is SGHNT and CDR2 is YYREEE (reference sequence). The CDR3 runs to 15 residues. Complete variable domain (other parts from reference TRBV5-4 and TRBJ1-2): ETGVTQSPTHLIKTRGQQVTLRCSSQSGHNTVSWYQQALGQGPQFIFQYYREEENGRGNFPPRFSGLQFPNYSSELNVNALELDDSALYLCASSLAGVLEGGYTFGSGTRLTVV.

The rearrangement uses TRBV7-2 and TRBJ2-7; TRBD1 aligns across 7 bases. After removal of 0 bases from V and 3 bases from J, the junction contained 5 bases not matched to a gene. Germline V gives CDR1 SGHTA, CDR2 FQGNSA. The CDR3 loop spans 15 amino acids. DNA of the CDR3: TGTGCCAGCAGCTTAGCATGGGACAGAGTCTACGAGCAGTACTTC. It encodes CASSLAWDRVYEQYF.

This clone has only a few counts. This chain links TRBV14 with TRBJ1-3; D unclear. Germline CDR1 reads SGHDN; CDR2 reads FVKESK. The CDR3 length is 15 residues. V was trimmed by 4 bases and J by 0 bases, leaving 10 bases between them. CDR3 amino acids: CASSPSLLSGNTIYF. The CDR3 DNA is TGTGCCAGCAGCCCTAGTCTCCTCTCTGGAAACACCATATATTTT.

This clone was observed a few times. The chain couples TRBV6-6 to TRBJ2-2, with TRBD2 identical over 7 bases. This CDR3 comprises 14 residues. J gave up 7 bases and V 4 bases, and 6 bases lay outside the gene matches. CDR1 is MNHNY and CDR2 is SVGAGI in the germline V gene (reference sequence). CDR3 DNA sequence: TGTGCCAGCAGTTGGGCAAGGACTAGCGGGGAGCTGTTTTTT. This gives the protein CASSWARTSGELFF.

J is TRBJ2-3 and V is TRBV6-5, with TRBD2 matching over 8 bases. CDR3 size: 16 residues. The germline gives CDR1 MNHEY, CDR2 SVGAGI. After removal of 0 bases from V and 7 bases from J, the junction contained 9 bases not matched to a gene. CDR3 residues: CASSYSTRGGPNTQYF. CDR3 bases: TGTGCCAGCAGTTACTCGACTCGGGGGGGACCAAATACGCAGTATTTT.